This is a list of T cell receptor beta chains from one sample in a study of sequential checkpoint blockade in melanoma. This table comes from immunoSEQ multiplex PCR, and its TCRdb copy is limited to in-frame clones, with some not included. The sample consists of over 10,000 clones, about 80% of them appearing once. The source material was CD8+ T cells sorted from blood (inferred from file names), sampled from a patient given nivolumab and ipilimumab in sequence. These receptors were obtained from a human donor with melanoma. Each CDR3 is given with its conserved first and last residue.

j_gene | v_gene | CDR3aa
TRBJ1-1 | TRBV6-5 | CASYRQWDRVTEAFF
TRBJ2-7 | TRBV5-4 | CASSLVQGPGEQYF
TRBJ1-4 | TRBV5-1 | CASSPTNRGLNEKLFF
TRBJ1-1 | TRBV7-8 | CASSLIWLLDRDTEAFF
TRBJ2-3 | TRBV7-2 | CASSLVGSGATDTQYF
TRBJ1-2 | TRBV2 | CASSSGTGGYGYTF
TRBJ2-2 | TRBV5-6 | CASSVAGAGANTGELFF
TRBJ2-3 | TRBV6-6 | CASSYSLQGSTDTQYF
TRBJ2-2 | TRBV10-3 | CAITDSPNTGELFF
TRBJ2-2 | TRBV27 | CASSFQAEGTGELFF
TRBJ1-1 | TRBV29-1 | CSGLGGRTEAFF
TRBJ1-4 | TRBV5-8 | CASSFTGQGLTNEKLFF
TRBJ2-7 | TRBV30 | CAWSVRLSVYEQYF
TRBJ1-4 | TRBV13 | CASSRRGRLDEKLFF